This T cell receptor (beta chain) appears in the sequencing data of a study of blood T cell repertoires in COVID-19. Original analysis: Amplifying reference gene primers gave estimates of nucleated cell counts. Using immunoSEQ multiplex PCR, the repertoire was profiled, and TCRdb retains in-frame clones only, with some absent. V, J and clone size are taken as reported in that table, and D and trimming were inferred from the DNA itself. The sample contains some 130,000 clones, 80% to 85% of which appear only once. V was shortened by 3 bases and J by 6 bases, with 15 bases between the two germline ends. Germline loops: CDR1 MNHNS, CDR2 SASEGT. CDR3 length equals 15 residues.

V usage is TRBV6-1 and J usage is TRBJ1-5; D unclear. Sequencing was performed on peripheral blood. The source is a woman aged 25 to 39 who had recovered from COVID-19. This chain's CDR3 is CASSDFLLGVQPQHF. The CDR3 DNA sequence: TGTGCCAGCAGTGATTTTTTGTTGGGAGTTCAGCCCCAGCATTTT.